These 16 T cell receptor beta chains originate from one sample sequenced in a study of PD-L1 blockade in urothelial cancer. Sequencing was performed with immunoSEQ multiplex PCR; in TCRdb, only in-frame clones are kept and a portion is missing. The sample has tens of thousands of clones, roughly three quarters seen once. The time point: peripheral blood 6 weeks after treatment start. The sequencing here drew on PBMCs, taken around atezolizumab (anti-PD-L1) treatment. Every receptor here comes from an older man with urothelial cancer.

This clone has just a few counts. The chain carries TRBV19 and TRBJ2-5; D remains unclear. V gave up 0 bases and J gave up 1 base, with 9 bases separating them. The CDR3 length is 15 residues. Germline assignment: CDR1 LNHDA and CDR2 SQIVND (reference sequence). CDR3 bases: TGTGCCAGTAGTATAGAGGCACAGCCCCAAGAGACCCAGTACTTC. Translation gives CASSIEAQPQETQYF. The whole variable domain, filled in from reference TRBV19 and TRBJ2-5, reads DGGITQSPKYLFRKEGQNVTLSCEQNLNHDAMYWYRQDPGQGLRLIYYSQIVNDFQKGDIAEGYSVSREKKESFPLTVTSAQKNPTAFYLCASSIEAQPQETQYFGPGTRLLVL.

DNA for the CDR3: TGCGCCAGCAGCCAAGCACCACTCGAAGTTTATAATTCACCCCTCCACTTT. It yields the protein CASSQAPLEVYNSPLHF. The chain joins TRBV4-1 to TRBJ1-6, with no clear D. The V end lost 1 base, the J end lost 4 bases, and 14 bases lay between the germline ends. Germline-derived CDR1 and CDR2 are MGHRA and YSYEKL. The CDR3 consists of 17 residues.

V is TRBV4-2 and J is TRBJ1-4; D remains ambiguous. The CDR3 totals 12 residues. In germline, CDR1 is LGHNA, CDR2 YNFKEQ. Trimming took 6 bases from V and 8 from J, leaving 10 bases between them. The CDR3 nucleotides are TGTGCCAGCAGTCGGGGTAGGGAAAAACTGTTTTTT. This encodes CASSRGREKLFF.

This clone was found a few times. The V gene is TRBV2, the J gene TRBJ1-1; 7 bases are shared with TRBD1. CDR3 length equals 13 residues. The V segment lost 5 bases and the J segment 10 bases; nucleotides outside the gene matches: 10. The germline V gene has CDR1 SNHLY and CDR2 FYNNEI. CDR3 residues: CASSTQGDVGAFF. For the CDR3, the DNA is TGTGCCAGCAGTACCCAGGGGGACGTTGGAGCTTTCTTT.

V gene TRBV7-3 combines with J gene TRBJ1-2, with D hard to call. Germline CDR1 is SGHTA and CDR2 is FQGTGA. Trimming took off 8 bases at V and 6 bases at J, with 7 bases between the two ends. CDR3 length: 10 amino acids. For the CDR3, the DNA is TGTGCCAGCGAGCGGGATGGCTACACCTTC. It yields the protein CASERDGYTF.

The rearrangement links TRBV27 to TRBJ1-1; TRBD1 matches at 9 bases. Germline V lookup: CDR1 MNHEY, CDR2 SMNVEV (reference sequence). The CDR3 length is 15 residues. V trimming: 1 base; J trimming: 6 bases; junction bases outside the gene matches: 6. The CDR3 reads CASSLLGTGTSEAFF. The CDR3 DNA reads TGTGCCAGCAGTTTATTGGGGACAGGGACGTCTGAAGCTTTCTTT.

The chain uses TRBV7-6 and TRBJ2-1; D perhaps matches TRBD2 (5 bases). Trimming left V 2 bases short and J 6 bases short, with 14 bases between. The CDR3 sequence is 15 residues long. Germline CDR1 is SGHVS and CDR2 is FNYEAQ. Here the CDR3 reads CASSLTAAEGNEQFF. CDR3 in DNA: TGTGCCAGCAGCTTAACAGCGGCAGAGGGCAATGAGCAGTTCTTC.

V and J are TRBV4-1 and TRBJ1-2; tentative D call: TRBD1 (6 bases). The germline V and J ends were trimmed by 2 bases and 7 bases, with 14 bases remaining between them. CDR1 is MGHRA, CDR2 YSYEKL, per germline. CDR3 length: 14 amino acids. The CDR3 DNA sequence: TGCGCCAGCAGCCAACCCTCAGGGGTCGGTGGCTACACCTTC. Amino acids: CASSQPSGVGGYTF.

The chain combines TRBV4-1 with TRBJ2-7, with 10 bases lining up with TRBD2. Per germline, CDR1 MGHRA and CDR2 YSYEKL. The CDR3 spans 15 residues. Germline trimming cut 2 bases from V and 1 base from J; bases unmatched to any gene: 2. The CDR3: CASSQQRGGSYEQYF. CDR3 coding DNA: TGCGCCAGCAGCCAACAGCGGGGGGGTTCCTACGAGCAGTACTTC.

The V call is TRBV5-4, the J call TRBJ2-5; 9 bases are a match to TRBD1. CDR1 and CDR2 (germline): SGHNT, YYREEE (reference sequence). The CDR3 contains 16 residues. Trimming cost V 4 bases and J 5 bases; bases outside gene matches: 12. The CDR3 loop is CASSKIDRGSWETQYF. In DNA, the CDR3 is TGTGCCAGCAGCAAGATCGACAGGGGGAGTTGGGAGACCCAGTACTTC.

This clone was detected once. The CDR3 is CASSPRGLGSYEQYF. CDR3 nucleotide sequence: TGTGCCAGCAGCCCGAGGGGACTCGGATCCTACGAGCAGTACTTC. The chain combines TRBV9 with TRBJ2-7; maybe TRBD2 (6 bases). Trimming cost V 4 bases and J 1 base, with 15 bases left between them. The germline gives CDR1 SGDLS, CDR2 YYNGEE. The CDR3 sequence is 15 residues long.

J is TRBJ2-3 and V is TRBV11-1, with TRBD2 identical over 10 bases. After removal of 5 bases from V and 2 bases from J, the junction contained 7 bases not matched to a gene. Germline loops: CDR1 SGHAT, CDR2 FQDESV (reference sequence). This CDR3 has 16 residues. The CDR3, as DNA: TGTGCCAGCAGCGCCCAGCGGGGGGGCCTCACAGATACGCAGTATTTT. Amino acid sequence: CASSAQRGGLTDTQYF.

This clone is a singleton in its sample. The CDR3 DNA sequence: TGCGCCAGCAGCCAGGGTGCTCAGGACAGATTCTATGGCTACACCTTC. Translated, it gives CASSQGAQDRFYGYTF. The chain employs TRBV4-1 and TRBJ1-2, with D perhaps matching TRBD1 (6 bases). The CDR3 has 16 residues. V lost 3 bases and J lost 4, with 18 bases in between. Germline-derived CDR1 and CDR2 are MGHRA and YSYEKL.

The chain couples TRBV7-3 to TRBJ2-5, with 8 nucleotides matching TRBD1. The V gene's germline CDR1 is SGHTA and CDR2 FQGTGA. This CDR3 is 15 amino acids long. With 4 bases clipped from V and 4 bases from J, the junction kept 8 bases outside the gene matches. CDR3 coding DNA: TGTGCCAGCAGCTACGCTTCCGGGACAGGAGAGACCCAGTACTTC. Its translation is CASSYASGTGETQYF.

This rearrangement joins TRBV7-2 to TRBJ1-4; D is perhaps TRBD1 (6 bases). Trimming stripped 6 bases from V and 4 bases from J, with 12 bases between. Germline-derived CDR1 and CDR2 are SGHTA and FQGNSA. The CDR3 sequence is 14 residues long. CDR3: CASRADSGNEKLFF. The CDR3 coding sequence is TGTGCCAGCAGAGCGGACAGCGGTAATGAAAAACTGTTTTTT.

This clone showed up just once. The chain employs TRBV9 and TRBJ1-3; no clear D gene. The V gene's germline CDR1 is SGDLS and CDR2 YYNGEE. This CDR3 is 14 amino acids long. V lost 0 bases and J 2 bases, leaving 6 bases between the germline ends. The CDR3 protein is CASSVGEPGNTIYF. DNA for the CDR3: TGTGCCAGCAGCGTAGGAGAACCTGGAAACACCATATATTTT.